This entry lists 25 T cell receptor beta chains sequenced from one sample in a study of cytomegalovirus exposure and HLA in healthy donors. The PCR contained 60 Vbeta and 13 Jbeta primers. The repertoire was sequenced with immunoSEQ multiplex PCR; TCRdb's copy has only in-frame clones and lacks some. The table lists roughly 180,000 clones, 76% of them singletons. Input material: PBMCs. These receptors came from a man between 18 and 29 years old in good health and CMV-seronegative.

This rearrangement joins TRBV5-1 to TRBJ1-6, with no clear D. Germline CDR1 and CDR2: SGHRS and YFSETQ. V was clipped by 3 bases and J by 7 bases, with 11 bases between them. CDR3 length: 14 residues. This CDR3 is CASSSSEPNSPLHF. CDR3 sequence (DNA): TGCGCCAGCAGCTCCAGCGAACCAAATTCACCCCTCCACTTT.

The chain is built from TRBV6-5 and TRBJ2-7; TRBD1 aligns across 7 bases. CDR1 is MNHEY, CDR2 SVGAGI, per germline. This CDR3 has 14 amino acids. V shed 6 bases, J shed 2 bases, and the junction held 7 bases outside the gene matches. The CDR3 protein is CASRDRQAPYEQYF. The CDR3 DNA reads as TGTGCCAGCAGGGACAGGCAGGCCCCCTACGAGCAGTACTTC.

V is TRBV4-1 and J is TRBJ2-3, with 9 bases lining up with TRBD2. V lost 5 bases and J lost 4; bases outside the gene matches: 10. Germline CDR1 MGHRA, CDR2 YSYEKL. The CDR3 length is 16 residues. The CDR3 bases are TGCGCCAGCAGCTGGTCCAGGGCGGGAGGGCCAGATACGCAGTATTTT. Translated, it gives CASSWSRAGGPDTQYF.

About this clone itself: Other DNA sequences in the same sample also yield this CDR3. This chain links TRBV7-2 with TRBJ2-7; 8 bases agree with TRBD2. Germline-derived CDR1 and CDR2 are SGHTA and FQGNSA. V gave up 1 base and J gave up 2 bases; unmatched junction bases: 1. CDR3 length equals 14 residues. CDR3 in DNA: TGTGCCAGCAGCTTAGGCGGGGGGCCCTACGAGCAGTACTTC. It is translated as CASSLGGGPYEQYF.

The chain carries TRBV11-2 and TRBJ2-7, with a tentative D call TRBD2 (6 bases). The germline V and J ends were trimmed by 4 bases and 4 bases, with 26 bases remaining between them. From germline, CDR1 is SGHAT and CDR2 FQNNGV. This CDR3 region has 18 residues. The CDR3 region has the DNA TGTGCCAGCAGCTCATACGGGAGCGGGCGAGCAAAATCGTACGAGCAGTACTTC. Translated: CASSSYGSGRAKSYEQYF.

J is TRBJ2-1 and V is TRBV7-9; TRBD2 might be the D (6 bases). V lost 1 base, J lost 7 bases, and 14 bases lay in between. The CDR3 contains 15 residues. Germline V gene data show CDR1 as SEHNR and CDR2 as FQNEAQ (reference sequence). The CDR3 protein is CASSLDAGFRNEQFF. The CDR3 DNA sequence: TGTGCCAGCAGCTTAGATGCGGGGTTTAGGAATGAGCAGTTCTTC.

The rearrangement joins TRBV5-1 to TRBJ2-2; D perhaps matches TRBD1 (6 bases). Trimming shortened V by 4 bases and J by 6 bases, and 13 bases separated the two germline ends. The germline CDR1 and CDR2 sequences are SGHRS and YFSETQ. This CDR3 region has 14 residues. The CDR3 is CASSPPAGAGELFF. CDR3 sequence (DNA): TGCGCCAGCAGCCCACCGGCAGGGGCCGGGGAGCTGTTTTTT.

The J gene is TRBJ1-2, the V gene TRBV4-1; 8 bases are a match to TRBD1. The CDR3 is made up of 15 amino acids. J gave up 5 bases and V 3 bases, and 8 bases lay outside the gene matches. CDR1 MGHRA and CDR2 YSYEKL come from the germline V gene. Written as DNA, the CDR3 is TGCGCCAGCAGCCATGGCCAGGGGGCTGGGTATGGCTACACCTTC. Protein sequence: CASSHGQGAGYGYTF.

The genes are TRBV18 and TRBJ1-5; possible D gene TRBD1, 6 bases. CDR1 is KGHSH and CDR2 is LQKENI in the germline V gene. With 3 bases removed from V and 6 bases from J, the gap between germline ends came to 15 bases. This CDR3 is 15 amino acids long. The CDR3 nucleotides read TGTGCCAGCTCACCGGTACAGGGATTCGGTCAGCCCCAGCATTTT. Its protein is CASSPVQGFGQPQHF.

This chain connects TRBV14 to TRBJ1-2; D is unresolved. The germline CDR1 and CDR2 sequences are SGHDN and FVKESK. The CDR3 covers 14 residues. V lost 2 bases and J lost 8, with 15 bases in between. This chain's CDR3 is CASSQIPRGGGYTF. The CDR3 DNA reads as TGTGCCAGCAGCCAAATCCCTCGGGGAGGGGGCTACACCTTC.

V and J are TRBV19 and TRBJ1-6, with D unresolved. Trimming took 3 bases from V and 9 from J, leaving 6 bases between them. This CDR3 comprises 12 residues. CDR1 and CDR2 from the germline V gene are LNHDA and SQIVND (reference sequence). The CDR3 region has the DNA TGTGCCAGTAGTATGGCTTTTTCACCCCTCCACTTT. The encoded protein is CASSMAFSPLHF.

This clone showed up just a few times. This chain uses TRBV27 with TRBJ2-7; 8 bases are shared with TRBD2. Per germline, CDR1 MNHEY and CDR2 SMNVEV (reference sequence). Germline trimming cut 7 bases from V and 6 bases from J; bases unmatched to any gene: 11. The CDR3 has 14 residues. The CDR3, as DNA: TGTGCCAGCACCAACGGGGGGGCGCTTCTCGAGCAGTACTTC. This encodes CASTNGGALLEQYF.

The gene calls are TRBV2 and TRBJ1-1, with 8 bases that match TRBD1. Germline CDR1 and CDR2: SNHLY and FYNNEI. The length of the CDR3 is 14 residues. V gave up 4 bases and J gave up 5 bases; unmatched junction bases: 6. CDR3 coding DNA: TGTGCCAGCAGTGGCGGACAGGGTGGAACTGAAGCTTTCTTT. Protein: CASSGGQGGTEAFF.

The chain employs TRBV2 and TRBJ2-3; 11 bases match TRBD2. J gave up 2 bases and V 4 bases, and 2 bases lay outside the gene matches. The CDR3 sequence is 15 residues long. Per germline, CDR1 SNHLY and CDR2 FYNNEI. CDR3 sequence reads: CASSVTSGVTDTQYF. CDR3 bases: TGTGCCAGCAGTGTGACTAGCGGGGTCACAGATACGCAGTATTTT.

The CDR3 loop is CAWSTGDSPLHF. The CDR3, as DNA: TGTGCCTGGAGTACAGGGGATTCACCCCTCCACTTT. The chain uses TRBV30 and TRBJ1-6; 7 bases agree with TRBD1. Per germline, CDR1 GTSNPN and CDR2 SVGIG (reference sequence). With V trimmed by 2 bases and J by 8 bases, 0 bases remained unmatched. The CDR3 runs to 12 residues.

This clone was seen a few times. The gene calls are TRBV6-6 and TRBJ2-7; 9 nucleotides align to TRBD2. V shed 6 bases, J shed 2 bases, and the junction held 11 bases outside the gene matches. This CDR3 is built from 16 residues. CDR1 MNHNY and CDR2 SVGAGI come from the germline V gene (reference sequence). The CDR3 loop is CASSHGPTSGTYEQYF. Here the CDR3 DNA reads TGTGCCAGCAGCCACGGCCCGACTAGCGGAACCTACGAGCAGTACTTC.

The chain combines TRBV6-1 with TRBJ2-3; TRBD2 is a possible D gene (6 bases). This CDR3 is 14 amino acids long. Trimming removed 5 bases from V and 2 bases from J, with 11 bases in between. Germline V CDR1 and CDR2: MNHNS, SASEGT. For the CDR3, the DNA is TGTGCCAGCAGTTTGAGCGGGCCCACAGATACGCAGTATTTT. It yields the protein CASSLSGPTDTQYF.

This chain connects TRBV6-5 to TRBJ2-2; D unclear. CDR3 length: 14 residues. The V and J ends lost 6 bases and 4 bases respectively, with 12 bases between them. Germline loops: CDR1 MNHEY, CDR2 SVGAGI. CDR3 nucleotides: TGTGCCAGCAGCCCTTACTCGGGCACCGGGGAGCTGTTTTTT. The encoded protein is CASSPYSGTGELFF.

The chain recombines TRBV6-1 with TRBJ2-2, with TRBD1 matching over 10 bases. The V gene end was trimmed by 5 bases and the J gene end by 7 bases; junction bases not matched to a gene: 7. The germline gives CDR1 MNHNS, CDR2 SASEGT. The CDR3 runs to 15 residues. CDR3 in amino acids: CASSTRTGGGGELFF. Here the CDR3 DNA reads TGTGCCAGCAGTACCCGGACAGGGGGAGGCGGGGAGCTGTTTTTT.

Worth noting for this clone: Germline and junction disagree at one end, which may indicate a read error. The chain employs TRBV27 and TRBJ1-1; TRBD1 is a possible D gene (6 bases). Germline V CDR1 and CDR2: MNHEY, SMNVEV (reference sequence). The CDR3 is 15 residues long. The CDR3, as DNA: TGTACCAGCAGTTTATCTAGGGGGAGGGACACTGAAGCTTTCTTT. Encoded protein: CTSSLSRGRDTEAFF.

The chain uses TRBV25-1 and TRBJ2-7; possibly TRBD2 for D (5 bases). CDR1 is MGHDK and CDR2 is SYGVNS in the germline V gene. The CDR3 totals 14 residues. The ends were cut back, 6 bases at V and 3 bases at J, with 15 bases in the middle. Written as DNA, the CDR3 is TGTGCCAGCAGGGAGGACGGCAGCCTCTACGAGCAGTACTTC. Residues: CASREDGSLYEQYF.

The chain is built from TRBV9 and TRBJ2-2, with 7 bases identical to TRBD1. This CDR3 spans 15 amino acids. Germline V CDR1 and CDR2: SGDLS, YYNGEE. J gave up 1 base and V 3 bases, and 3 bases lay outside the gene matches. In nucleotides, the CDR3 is TGTGCCAGCAGCGGACAGGGAAGGAACACCGGGGAGCTGTTTTTT. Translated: CASSGQGRNTGELFF.

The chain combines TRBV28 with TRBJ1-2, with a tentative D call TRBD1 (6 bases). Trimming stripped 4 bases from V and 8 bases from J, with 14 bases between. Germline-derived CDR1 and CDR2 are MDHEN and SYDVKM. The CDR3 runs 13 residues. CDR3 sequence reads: CASSSQQGWGYTF. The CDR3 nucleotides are TGTGCCAGCAGTTCTCAACAGGGTTGGGGCTACACCTTC.

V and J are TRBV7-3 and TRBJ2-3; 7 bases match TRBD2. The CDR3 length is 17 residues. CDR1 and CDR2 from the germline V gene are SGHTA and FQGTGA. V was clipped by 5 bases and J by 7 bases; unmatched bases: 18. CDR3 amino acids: CASSPGVSGKLMNTQYF. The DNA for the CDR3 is TGTGCCAGCAGCCCCGGGGTGAGCGGGAAACTTATGAATACGCAGTATTTT.

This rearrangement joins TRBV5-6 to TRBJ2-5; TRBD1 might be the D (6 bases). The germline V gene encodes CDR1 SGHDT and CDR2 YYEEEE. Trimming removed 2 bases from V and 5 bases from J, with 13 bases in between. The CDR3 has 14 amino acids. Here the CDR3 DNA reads TGTGCCAGCAGCTTCGCAACAGGGATGGAGACCCAGTACTTC. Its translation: CASSFATGMETQYF.